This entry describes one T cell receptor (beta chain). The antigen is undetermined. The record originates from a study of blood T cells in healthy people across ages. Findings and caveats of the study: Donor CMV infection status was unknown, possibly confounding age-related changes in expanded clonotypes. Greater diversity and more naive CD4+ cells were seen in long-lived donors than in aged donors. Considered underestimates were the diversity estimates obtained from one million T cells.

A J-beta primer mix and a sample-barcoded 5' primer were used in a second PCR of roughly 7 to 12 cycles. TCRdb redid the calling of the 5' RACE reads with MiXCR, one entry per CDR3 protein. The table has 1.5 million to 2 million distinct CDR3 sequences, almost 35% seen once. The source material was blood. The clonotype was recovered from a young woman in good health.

CDR3 loop: CASMPGPLGRYEQYF. The CDR3 DNA sequence: TGTGCCAGCATGCCGGGACCCCTGGGACGGTACGAGCAGTACTTC. V is TRBV2 and J is TRBJ2-7; the D call may be TRBD1 or TRBD2 (5 bases each). CDR1 SNHLY and CDR2 FYNNEI come from the germline V gene. The CDR3 is 15 amino acids. The V gene lost 7 bases and the J gene lost 4 bases, with 20 bases spanning the gap.